These 5 T cell receptor beta chains originate from one sample sequenced in a study of blood T cell repertoires in COVID-19. Assay: immunoSEQ multiplex PCR; the TCRdb copy retains only in-frame clones and omits some. Among nearly 35,000 clones listed, 85% were seen once. Sequenced sample: peripheral blood. The receptor set was obtained from a human donor with acute or convalescent COVID-19. The donor label of this sample is uncertain.

The chain employs TRBV15 and TRBJ2-1; D unclear. The CDR3 is made up of 12 amino acids. V dropped 6 bases and J dropped 4 bases, with 7 bases sitting between them. From germline, CDR1 is LNHNV and CDR2 YYDKDF (reference sequence). CDR3 in amino acids: CATSKLYNEQFF. The CDR3 DNA follows: TGTGCCACCAGTAAACTATACAATGAGCAGTTCTTC. The full variable domain, rest sourced from reference TRBV15 and TRBJ2-1, is DAMVIQNPRYQVTQFGKPVTLSCSQTLNHNVMYWYQQKSSQAPKLLFHYYDKDFNNEADTPDNFQSRRPNTSFCFLDIRSPGLGDTAMYLCATSKLYNEQFFGPGTRLTVL.

The V and J genes are TRBV4-3 and TRBJ1-1; D ambiguous. V was trimmed by 1 base and J by 4 bases, leaving 10 bases between them. Per the germline V gene, CDR1 is LGHNA and CDR2 is YSLEER. The CDR3 loop spans 14 amino acids. The CDR3 loop reads CASSQGGSGTEAFF. The CDR3 DNA follows: TGCGCCAGCAGCCAAGGAGGGAGTGGCACTGAAGCTTTCTTT.

The chain employs TRBV19 and TRBJ1-1; perhaps TRBD1 as D (5 bases). CDR1 and CDR2 from the germline V gene are LNHDA and SQIVND (reference sequence). Trimming took off 7 bases at V and 1 base at J, with 13 bases between the two ends. This CDR3 spans 14 amino acids. In nucleotides, the CDR3 is TGTGCCAGTAAAGGTGACAGAAGGAACACTGAAGCTTTCTTT. It is translated as CASKGDRRNTEAFF.

The chain couples TRBV7-9 to TRBJ1-1, with 7 nucleotides matching TRBD1. V dropped 5 bases and J dropped 3; count of bases not matched to a gene: 9. Germline-derived CDR1 and CDR2 are SEHNR and FQNEAQ (reference sequence). The CDR3 is 15 amino acids. Here the CDR3 DNA reads TGTGCCAGCAGCCCAATCGGGGACAGCTACACTGAAGCTTTCTTT. Protein product: CASSPIGDSYTEAFF.

The chain uses TRBV25-1 and TRBJ1-1; the D gene is possibly TRBD1 (6 bases). V lost 6 bases and J 6 bases, leaving 17 bases between the germline ends. Germline-derived CDR1 and CDR2 are MGHDK and SYGVNS. This CDR3 has 14 residues. The CDR3 DNA is TGTGCCAGCAGCCCGGGGGCGGGGGTCGCTGAAGCTTTCTTT. Translated: CASSPGAGVAEAFF.